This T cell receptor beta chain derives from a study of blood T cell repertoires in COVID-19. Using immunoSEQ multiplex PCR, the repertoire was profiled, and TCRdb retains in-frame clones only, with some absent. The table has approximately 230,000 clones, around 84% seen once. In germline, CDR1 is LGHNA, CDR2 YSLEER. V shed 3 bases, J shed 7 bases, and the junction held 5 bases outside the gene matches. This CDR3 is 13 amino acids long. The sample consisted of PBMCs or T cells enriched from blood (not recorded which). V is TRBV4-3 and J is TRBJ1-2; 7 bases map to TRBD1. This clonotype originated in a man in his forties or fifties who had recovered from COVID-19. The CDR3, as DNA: TGCGCCAGCAGCCAGATCACAGGGGTTGGCTACACCTTC. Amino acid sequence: CASSQITGVGYTF.